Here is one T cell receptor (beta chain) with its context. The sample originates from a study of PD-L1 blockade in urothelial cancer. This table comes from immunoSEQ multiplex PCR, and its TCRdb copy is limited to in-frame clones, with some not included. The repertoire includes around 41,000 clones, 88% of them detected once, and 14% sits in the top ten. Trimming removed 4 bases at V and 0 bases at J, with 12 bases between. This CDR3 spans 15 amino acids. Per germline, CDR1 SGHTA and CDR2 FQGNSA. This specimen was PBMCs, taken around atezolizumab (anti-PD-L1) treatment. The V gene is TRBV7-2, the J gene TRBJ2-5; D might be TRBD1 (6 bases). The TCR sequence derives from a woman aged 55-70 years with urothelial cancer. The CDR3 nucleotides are TGTGCCAGCAGCTCGAGGGACATGTACCAAGAGACCCAGTACTTC. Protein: CASSSRDMYQETQYF.